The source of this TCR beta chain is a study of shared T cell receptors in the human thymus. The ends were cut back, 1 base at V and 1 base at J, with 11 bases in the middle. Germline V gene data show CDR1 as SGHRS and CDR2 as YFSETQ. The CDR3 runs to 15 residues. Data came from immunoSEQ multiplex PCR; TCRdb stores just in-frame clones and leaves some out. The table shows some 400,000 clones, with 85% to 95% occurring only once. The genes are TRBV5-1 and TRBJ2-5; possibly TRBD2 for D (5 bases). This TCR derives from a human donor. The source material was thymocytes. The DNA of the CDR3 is TGCGCCAGCAGCTTGAATTACCGGGGCCAAGAGACCCAGTACTTC. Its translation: CASSLNYRGQETQYF.